The 25 T cell receptor beta chains below were found in one sample sequenced in a study of T-cell memory formation after mild COVID-19. From the 5' RACE reads, TCRdb called clonotypes with MiXCR, one entry per CDR3 protein. This table holds 430,000 or so distinct CDR3 sequences, roughly 25% found once. Sequencing input: PBMCs or a T cell subset sorted from them (not recorded which). The receptors were gathered from an adult woman who had mild COVID-19 (a few samples of this study predate the infection). Cell type and time point are not known.

This clonotype was found a few times. The J gene is TRBJ2-3, the V gene TRBV5-1; D is undetermined. The CDR3 totals 15 residues. The ends were cut back, 0 bases at V and 0 bases at J, with 8 bases in the middle. Looked up from germline, CDR1 is SGHRS and CDR2 is YFSETQ. CDR3 in amino acids: CASSLEGGSTDTQYF. The DNA of the CDR3 is TGCGCCAGCAGCTTGGAGGGTGGAAGCACAGATACGCAGTATTTT.

This clonotype turned up a few times. This chain joins TRBV7-8 and TRBJ2-5, with a tentative D call TRBD2 (5 bases). The CDR3 runs 13 residues. The V gene lost 3 bases and the J gene lost 3 bases, with 8 bases spanning the gap. Per germline, CDR1 SGHVS and CDR2 FQNEAQ. The CDR3: CASSFDYEETQYF. CDR3 coding DNA: TGTGCCAGCAGCTTCGACTATGAAGAGACCCAGTACTTC. Full variable domain (rest looked up from reference TRBV7-8 and TRBJ2-5): GAGVSQSPRYKVAKRGQDVALRCDPISGHVSLFWYQQALGQGPEFLTYFQNEAQLDKSGLPSDRFFAERPEGSVSTLKIQRTQQEDSAVYLCASSFDYEETQYFGPGTRLLVL.

There are a few counts of this clonotype. The chain employs TRBV5-5 and TRBJ2-3; 8 bases align to TRBD1. Germline CDR1 SGHKS, CDR2 YYEKEE (reference sequence). J gave up 5 bases and V 2 bases, and 10 bases lay outside the gene matches. The CDR3 extends over 16 amino acids. The CDR3 region is CASSFVLAGGKDTQYF. The CDR3 nucleotides read TGTGCCAGCAGCTTCGTGTTGGCAGGGGGCAAAGATACGCAGTATTTT.

Only a few counts were recorded for this clonotype. The V and J genes are TRBV20-1 and TRBJ2-1, with 10 bases identical to TRBD2. The CDR3 length is 13 residues. With V trimmed by 0 bases and J by 10 bases, 3 bases remained unmatched. Per germline, CDR1 DFQATT and CDR2 SNEGSKA (reference sequence). CDR3 sequence (DNA): TGCAGTGCTAGAGAACTAGCGGGGCGAGAGCAGTTCTTC. Residues: CSARELAGREQFF.

The rearrangement uses TRBV5-1 and TRBJ2-3, with 9 bases aligning to TRBD2. Trimming cost V 0 bases and J 7 bases; bases outside gene matches: 6. The germline V gene encodes CDR1 SGHRS and CDR2 YFSETQ. This CDR3 has 15 residues. Here the CDR3 reads CASSLAASGKNTQYF. In DNA, the CDR3 is TGCGCCAGCAGCTTGGCCGCTAGCGGGAAGAATACGCAGTATTTT.

This clonotype was observed a handful of times. V usage is TRBV5-1 and J usage is TRBJ2-6; 8 bases map to TRBD1. This CDR3 is built from 15 residues. V trimming: 8 bases; J trimming: 0 bases; junction bases outside the gene matches: 4. CDR1 is SGHRS and CDR2 is YFSETQ in the germline V gene. The CDR3 sequence is CASIRGPSGANVLTF. The CDR3 DNA reads as TGCGCCAGTATCAGGGGGCCCTCTGGGGCCAACGTCCTGACTTTC.

This chain links TRBV3-1 with TRBJ1-1; TRBD1 might be the D (6 bases). The germline V gene has CDR1 LGHDT and CDR2 YNNKEL (reference sequence). The CDR3 has 15 residues. Trimming removed 4 bases at V and 5 bases at J, with 17 bases between. DNA of the CDR3: TGTGCCAGCAGCCCCCCGACGGGGGGCGGGACTGAAGCTTTCTTT. Residues: CASSPPTGGGTEAFF.

This clonotype was observed a few times. V usage is TRBV7-2 and J usage is TRBJ2-7, with 9 nucleotides matching TRBD2. V was clipped by 5 bases and J by 0 bases; unmatched bases: 8. The CDR3 consists of 16 residues. Per germline, CDR1 SGHTA and CDR2 FQGNSA. The CDR3 DNA sequence: TGTGCCAGCAGCCCCGGACTAGCGCTGAGCTCCTACGAGCAGTACTTC. Translation gives CASSPGLALSSYEQYF.

The CDR3 nucleotides are TGTGCCAGCTACCTGGCAGGGCACTCCTACAATGAGCAGTTCTTC. Amino acids: CASYLAGHSYNEQFF. The chain links TRBV5-5 to TRBJ2-1; TRBD1 might be the D (5 bases). Germline V gene lookup returns CDR1 SGHKS and CDR2 YYEKEE (reference sequence). The CDR3 has 15 residues. Trimming left V 7 bases short and J 0 bases short, with 14 bases between. Drawing the rest from reference TRBV5-5 and TRBJ2-1, the complete variable domain is DAGVTQSPTHLIKTRGQQVTLRCSPISGHKSVSWYQQVLGQGPQFIFQYYEKEERGRGNFPDRFSARQFPNYSSELNVNALLLGDSALYLCASYLAGHSYNEQFFGPGTRLTVL.

This chain joins TRBV6-1 and TRBJ2-4; D possibly uses TRBD1 or TRBD2 (5 bases each). The CDR3 totals 14 residues. V was trimmed by 8 bases and J by 3 bases, leaving 14 bases between them. The germline V gene encodes CDR1 MNHNS and CDR2 SASEGT. This chain's CDR3 is CASLEGLVKNIQYF. DNA of the CDR3: TGTGCCAGCCTCGAGGGGTTAGTCAAAAACATTCAGTACTTC.

The J gene is TRBJ2-7, the V gene TRBV29-1; 10 nucleotides align to TRBD2. The CDR3 loop spans 14 amino acids. Germline V gene lookup returns CDR1 SQVTM and CDR2 ANQGSEA. Germline trimming cut 3 bases from V and 4 bases from J; bases unmatched to any gene: 6. DNA of the CDR3: TGCAGCGTTGAGTTACTAGCGGGACAGTACGAGCAGTACTTC. It is translated as CSVELLAGQYEQYF.

V and J are TRBV5-1 and TRBJ2-7; D is possibly TRBD1 (6 bases). The germline CDR1 and CDR2 sequences are SGHRS and YFSETQ. This CDR3 is built from 16 residues. V shed 4 bases and J shed 3 bases, with 20 bases lying between them. The CDR3 sequence: CASSPSSTGYYYEQYF. In DNA form, the CDR3 reads TGCGCCAGCAGCCCGAGCTCTACAGGGTATTACTACGAGCAGTACTTC.

This clonotype was picked up a small number of times. CDR3 DNA: TGTGCCAGCTCACCCACGCGGGACCTATACAATGAGCAGTTCTTC. It yields the protein CASSPTRDLYNEQFF. V is TRBV18 and J is TRBJ2-1, with a possible D match to TRBD2 (6 bases). Germline-derived CDR1 and CDR2 are KGHSH and LQKENI. V was shortened by 3 bases and J by 4 bases, with 13 bases between the two germline ends. CDR3 size: 15 residues.

This clonotype has a handful of counts. The CDR3 DNA is TGTGCCAGCAGCTTAGGACCAGCGGGGGGGTTCGATGAGCAGTTCTTC. This codes for CASSLGPAGGFDEQFF. V and J are TRBV7-8 and TRBJ2-1, with TRBD2 matching over 10 bases. This CDR3 region has 16 residues. V lost 1 base and J lost 8; bases outside the gene matches: 8. Germline V CDR1 and CDR2: SGHVS, FQNEAQ.

This clonotype was counted between two and nine times. The rearrangement links TRBV7-9 to TRBJ2-2, with a possible D match to TRBD1 (6 bases). Germline V gives CDR1 SEHNR, CDR2 FQNEAQ (reference sequence). The V and J ends lost 6 bases and 0 bases respectively, with 11 bases between them. This CDR3 has 15 residues. The chain's CDR3 is CASRRSGANTGELFF. CDR3 DNA sequence: TGTGCCAGCAGGCGATCAGGGGCGAACACCGGGGAGCTGTTTTTT.

This clonotype was observed a handful of times. V gene TRBV6-5 combines with J gene TRBJ2-7; D call uncertain. This CDR3 is built from 13 residues. CDR1 is MNHEY and CDR2 is SVGAGI in the germline V gene. V gave up 0 bases and J gave up 2 bases, with 5 bases separating them. This CDR3 is CASSYSSAYEQYF. The CDR3 region has the DNA TGTGCCAGCAGTTACTCGAGCGCCTACGAGCAGTACTTC.

This clonotype has just a few counts. The chain employs TRBV6-5 and TRBJ1-2; 8 nucleotides match TRBD1. J gave up 6 bases and V 0 bases, and 9 bases lay outside the gene matches. Germline V gives CDR1 MNHEY, CDR2 SVGAGI. There are 16 residues in the CDR3. The CDR3 DNA is TGTGCCAGCAGTTACTCGAGGAGTGGACAGGGCCATGGCTACACCTTC. Its translation: CASSYSRSGQGHGYTF.

This clonotype was recorded a few times. The V and J genes are TRBV29-1 and TRBJ2-7, with TRBD1 as a possible D gene (6 bases). The CDR3 covers 12 residues. V dropped 7 bases and J dropped 1 base, with 11 bases sitting between them. Germline V gives CDR1 SQVTM, CDR2 ANQGSEA. CDR3 sequence: CSGGHKSYEQYF. The DNA of the CDR3 is TGCAGCGGGGGACATAAGTCCTACGAGCAGTACTTC.

V is TRBV5-6 and J is TRBJ2-3; D is uncertain. Germline CDR1 is SGHDT and CDR2 is YYEEEE. The CDR3 has 16 residues. V was trimmed by 0 bases and J by 6 bases, leaving 17 bases between them. CDR3 region: CASSLDGLTSLDTQYF. DNA for the CDR3: TGTGCCAGCAGCTTGGATGGCCTGACCTCTTTGGATACGCAGTATTTT.

This chain links TRBV12-3 or TRBV12-4 with TRBJ2-3, with D unclear. V shed 2 bases and J shed 6 bases, with 9 bases lying between them. The CDR3 extends over 13 amino acids. The DNA of the CDR3 is TGTGCCAGCAGTTTAAGGGAAGTGGATACGCAGTATTTT. Amino acids: CASSLREVDTQYF.

This clonotype has just a few counts. This chain links TRBV7-9 with TRBJ2-3, with TRBD2 matching 10 bases. Germline values: CDR1 SEHNR, CDR2 FQNEAQ (reference sequence). With 5 bases clipped from V and 4 bases from J, the junction kept 9 bases outside the gene matches. The CDR3 runs 16 residues. The CDR3 nucleotides are TGTGCCAGCAGCGTCACGGTAGCGGGAGGCGCAGATACGCAGTATTTT. This codes for CASSVTVAGGADTQYF. The full variable domain, in which reference TRBV7-9 and TRBJ2-3 provide the parts outside the CDR3, is DTGVSQNPRHKITKRGQNVTFRCDPISEHNRLYWYRQTLGQGPEFLTYFQNEAQLEKSRLLSDRFSAERPKGSFSTLEIQRTEQGDSAMYLCASSVTVAGGADTQYFGPGTRLTVL.

DNA of the CDR3: TGTGCCAGTAGTATATCCCAGCGGCGTTACGAGCAGTACTTC. Translation gives CASSISQRRYEQYF. The V gene is TRBV19, the J gene TRBJ2-7; possible D gene TRBD2, 5 bases. There are 14 residues in the CDR3. Germline assignment: CDR1 LNHDA and CDR2 SQIVND (reference sequence). The V end lost 2 bases, the J end lost 4 bases, and 12 bases lay between the germline ends.

The CDR3 sequence is CSAMAGTGETQYF. CDR3 DNA: TGCAGTGCTATGGCAGGGACGGGAGAGACCCAGTACTTC. The chain carries TRBV20-1 and TRBJ2-5; D might be TRBD1 or TRBD2, each matching 5 bases. V lost 4 bases to trimming and J lost 4 bases, with 13 bases between them. The germline V gene encodes CDR1 DFQATT and CDR2 SNEGSKA (reference sequence). The CDR3 is made up of 13 amino acids.

This clonotype was picked up a small number of times. The gene calls are TRBV4-2 and TRBJ2-7, with a weak D call TRBD2 (5 bases). This CDR3 is 12 amino acids long. CDR1 and CDR2 from the germline V gene are LGHNA and YNFKEQ. The V gene lost 4 bases and the J gene lost 7 bases, with 11 bases spanning the gap. The CDR3 region has the DNA TGTGCCAGCAGCCGACAACTAGGGGAGCAGTACTTC. Translation gives CASSRQLGEQYF.

This clonotype appeared a few times. The CDR3: CSAEEMGAGTSTYNEQFF. CDR3 in DNA: TGCAGTGCTGAGGAGATGGGGGCCGGGACTAGCACCTACAATGAGCAGTTCTTC. The rearrangement links TRBV20-1 to TRBJ2-1; 9 nucleotides line up with TRBD2. This CDR3 contains 18 residues. Germline CDR1 is DFQATT and CDR2 is SNEGSKA (reference sequence). V dropped 5 bases and J dropped 2; count of bases not matched to a gene: 16.